What follows are 9 T cell receptor beta chains derived from one specimen sequenced in a study of shared clonotypes between healthy human individuals. Naive CD8 populations comprised CD45RO-negative cells positively selected for CCR7, excluding terminally differentiated effector memory CD45RA+ cells. Profiled with immunoSEQ multiplex PCR; TCRdb holds only in-frame clones, not every one. This table has 450,000 to 700,000 clones, roughly 96% appearing once. The material sequenced was naive CD8+ T cells sorted from blood. These receptors came from a woman aged 25-40 years in good health.

The chain is built from TRBV9 and TRBJ2-7; 10 positions agree with TRBD2. This CDR3 spans 14 amino acids. Trimming cost V 3 bases and J 4 bases; bases outside gene matches: 4. In germline, CDR1 is SGDLS, CDR2 YYNGEE. CDR3 residues: CASSAAGGGYEQYF. DNA for the CDR3: TGTGCCAGCAGCGCAGCGGGAGGGGGGTACGAGCAGTACTTC.

The CDR3 region has the DNA TGTGCCAGCAGCTTATTCATCGGCAAGGCTAATGAGCAGTTCTTC. Its translation: CASSLFIGKANEQFF. The chain joins TRBV7-9 to TRBJ2-1; no clear D. This CDR3 comprises 15 residues. Germline V gene sequence: CDR1 SEHNR, CDR2 FQNEAQ (reference sequence). Trimming took off 2 bases at V and 7 bases at J, with 15 bases between the two ends.

The chain combines TRBV19 with TRBJ2-3; 7 bases agree with TRBD2. Germline V gene lookup returns CDR1 LNHDA and CDR2 SQIVND (reference sequence). This CDR3 contains 18 residues. V was clipped by 6 bases and J by 5 bases; unmatched bases: 20. CDR3 bases: TGTGCCAGTAGCCTCCCGTGGGAGGGGTCGAAGTTTGGAGATACGCAGTATTTT. This encodes CASSLPWEGSKFGDTQYF. Based on the CDR3 plus reference TRBV19 and TRBJ2-3, the full variable domain is DGGITQSPKYLFRKEGQNVTLSCEQNLNHDAMYWYRQDPGQGLRLIYYSQIVNDFQKGDIAEGYSVSREKKESFPLTVTSAQKNPTAFYLCASSLPWEGSKFGDTQYFGPGTRLTVL.

The chain employs TRBV27 and TRBJ2-5; D unclear. CDR3 length: 12 amino acids. The germline gives CDR1 MNHEY, CDR2 SMNVEV (reference sequence). V was pared by 6 bases and J by 5 bases, with 10 bases between. CDR3 bases: TGTGCCAGCAGCTTTGGTGGGGAGACCCAGTACTTC. Translating gives CASSFGGETQYF.

This clone was recorded only once. This chain links TRBV5-4 with TRBJ2-1; the D gene is possibly TRBD1 (6 bases). The CDR3 spans 13 residues. The germline V gene has CDR1 SGHNT and CDR2 YYREEE (reference sequence). Trimming pared 4 bases from V and 4 bases from J, leaving 9 bases between. CDR3 sequence: CASSPDSYNEQFF. In DNA, the CDR3 is TGTGCCAGCAGCCCGGACAGTTACAATGAGCAGTTCTTC.

The chain recombines TRBV27 with TRBJ2-5, with TRBD1 matching over 8 bases. V was pared by 5 bases and J by 3 bases, with 5 bases of the junction left unmatched. CDR3 length equals 14 residues. CDR1 MNHEY and CDR2 SMNVEV come from the germline V gene (reference sequence). As DNA, the CDR3 is TGTGCCAGCAGTCAGGGGGCTGGAGAAGAGACCCAGTACTTC. Its translation: CASSQGAGEETQYF.

The rearrangement links TRBV28 to TRBJ1-1, with D perhaps TRBD1 (6 bases). V dropped 2 bases and J dropped 7 bases, with 17 bases sitting between them. This CDR3 region has 15 residues. Germline CDR1 MDHEN, CDR2 SYDVKM. CDR3 amino acids: CASSLVGGALFEAFF. For the CDR3, the DNA is TGTGCCAGCAGTTTAGTCGGGGGCGCCTTGTTTGAAGCTTTCTTT.

In its sample, this clone was seen once. V usage is TRBV28 and J usage is TRBJ2-2; either TRBD1 or TRBD2 may supply D (5 bases each). The V end lost 0 bases, the J end lost 1 base, and 9 bases lay between the germline ends. The CDR3 totals 16 residues. Germline CDR1 and CDR2: MDHEN and SYDVKM. This CDR3 reads CASSLWGERNTGELFF. CDR3 DNA sequence: TGTGCCAGCAGTTTATGGGGGGAGAGGAACACCGGGGAGCTGTTTTTT. The entire variable domain, with the rest obtained from reference TRBV28 and TRBJ2-2, is as follows: DVKVTQSSRYLVKRTGEKVFLECVQDMDHENMFWYRQDPGLGLRLIYFSYDVKMKEKGDIPEGYSVSREKKERFSLILESASTNQTSMYLCASSLWGERNTGELFFGEGSRLTVL.

As for this clone: Other DNA sequences in the same sample also yield this CDR3. The DNA for the CDR3 is TGTGCCAGCAGTAGCGGGAGCTCCTACGAGCAGTACTTC. This encodes CASSSGSSYEQYF. The genes are TRBV27 and TRBJ2-7; 8 positions match TRBD2. Germline CDR1 MNHEY, CDR2 SMNVEV (reference sequence). The V gene end was trimmed by 5 bases and the J gene end by 0 bases; junction bases not matched to a gene: 0. The CDR3 length is 13 residues.